The 26 T cell receptor beta chains below were found in one sample sequenced in a study of cytomegalovirus exposure and HLA in healthy donors. It was with 60 Vbeta and 13 Jbeta primers that the PCR ran. Profiling relied on immunoSEQ multiplex PCR, and the TCRdb table lists in-frame clones only, not all of them. The repertoire table contains about 90,000 clones. Sequenced: PBMCs. The receptors derive from a woman aged 25-40 years in good health and CMV-seronegative.

V is TRBV11-2 and J is TRBJ1-5, with D maybe TRBD1 (5 bases). This CDR3 contains 15 residues. The V end lost 5 bases, the J end lost 4 bases, and 15 bases lay between the germline ends. CDR1 is SGHAT and CDR2 is FQNNGV in the germline V gene. This chain's CDR3 is CASSPSGGRNQPQHF. The CDR3, as DNA: TGTGCCAGCAGCCCCTCGGGGGGAAGGAATCAGCCCCAGCATTTT.

The chain joins TRBV6-1 to TRBJ2-1; TRBD2 is a possible D gene (6 bases). Germline-derived CDR1 and CDR2 are MNHNS and SASEGT. This CDR3 is built from 13 residues. Trimming shortened V by 7 bases and J by 8 bases, and 15 bases separated the two germline ends. The CDR3 region has the DNA TGTGCCAGCACCCTTGGACTAATCGATGAGCAGTTCTTC. Its translation: CASTLGLIDEQFF.

CDR3 loop: CASSEAGTGVFANQPQHF. The CDR3 DNA sequence: TGTGCCAGTAGCGAAGCCGGGACAGGGGTATTTGCCAATCAGCCCCAGCATTTT. The chain joins TRBV19 to TRBJ1-5, with 10 nucleotides matching TRBD1. This CDR3 contains 18 residues. Trimming took 6 bases from V and 3 from J; bases not matched to a gene: 14. CDR1 LNHDA and CDR2 SQIVND come from the germline V gene (reference sequence).

J is TRBJ2-7 and V is TRBV4-2, with D maybe TRBD2 (6 bases). The CDR3 has 17 amino acids. V was trimmed by 6 bases and J by 4 bases, leaving 25 bases between them. Germline assignment: CDR1 LGHNA and CDR2 YNFKEQ. Here the CDR3 reads CASSPSPLGTLLYEQYF. Here the CDR3 DNA reads TGTGCCAGCAGTCCAAGCCCGCTTGGGACTCTTTTATACGAGCAGTACTTC.

The gene calls are TRBV28 and TRBJ2-7, with D perhaps matching TRBD2 (5 bases). V dropped 1 base and J dropped 2 bases, with 9 bases sitting between them. This CDR3 spans 14 amino acids. CDR1 is MDHEN, CDR2 SYDVKM, per germline. CDR3 in amino acids: CASSLSGGPYEQYF. The CDR3 DNA is TGTGCCAGCAGTTTATCGGGCGGGCCCTACGAGCAGTACTTC.

The V and J genes are TRBV6-4 and TRBJ2-1; the match to TRBD2 covers 11 bases. This CDR3 is 14 amino acids long. V shed 4 bases, J shed 6 bases, and the junction held 2 bases outside the gene matches. Germline CDR1 is MRHNA and CDR2 is SNTAGT. As DNA, the CDR3 is TGTGCCAGCAGTGTAGCGGGAGGGCCCAATGAGCAGTTCTTC. It encodes CASSVAGGPNEQFF.

The chain links TRBV5-1 to TRBJ2-7; possible D gene TRBD1, 6 bases. The germline CDR1 and CDR2 sequences are SGHRS and YFSETQ. This CDR3 spans 14 amino acids. Deletions cut 4 bases from V and 2 bases from J, with 13 bases between. The CDR3 DNA is TGCGCCAGCAGCAGTGGGGGCGGTACCTACGAGCAGTACTTC. Its translation is CASSSGGGTYEQYF.

The chain has TRBV12-1 and TRBJ1-1. TRBV12-1 is reported as a pseudogene. The length of the CDR3 is 16 residues. The CDR3 sequence: CASSNREPTKTPEAFF. The CDR3 nucleotides are TGTGCCAGCAGCAACCGGGAACCCACCAAGACCCCTGAAGCTTTCTTT.

V usage is TRBV28 and J usage is TRBJ1-1; D unclear. Germline loops: CDR1 MDHEN, CDR2 SYDVKM. V was pared by 5 bases and J by 11 bases, with 12 bases between. The CDR3 runs 11 residues. The CDR3 here is CASSSTSGAFF. The CDR3 DNA reads TGTGCCAGCAGTAGTACGTCGGGGGCTTTCTTT. Full variable domain (outside the CDR3, taken from reference TRBV28 and TRBJ1-1): DVKVTQSSRYLVKRTGEKVFLECVQDMDHENMFWYRQDPGLGLRLIYFSYDVKMKEKGDIPEGYSVSREKKERFSLILESASTNQTSMYLCASSSTSGAFFGQGTRLTVV.

This rearrangement joins TRBV6-1 to TRBJ1-1; 7 bases agree with TRBD1. Germline V gene sequence: CDR1 MNHNS, CDR2 SASEGT. The CDR3 extends over 14 amino acids. The trim removed 3 bases at V and 3 bases at J, leaving 4 bases unmatched. CDR3 bases: TGTGCCAGCAGTGACCTGACAGGGTACACTGAAGCTTTCTTT. The encoded protein is CASSDLTGYTEAFF.

The J gene is TRBJ1-5, the V gene TRBV28; 7 bases map to TRBD1. The V gene end was trimmed by 6 bases and the J gene end by 0 bases; junction bases not matched to a gene: 8. CDR3 size: 16 residues. CDR1 is MDHEN and CDR2 is SYDVKM in the germline V gene. DNA of the CDR3: TGTGCCAGCAGCTCCGGGACAGTTTATAGCAATCAGCCCCAGCATTTT. It codes for CASSSGTVYSNQPQHF. The variable domain in full, with the rest retrieved from reference TRBV28 and TRBJ1-5, is DVKVTQSSRYLVKRTGEKVFLECVQDMDHENMFWYRQDPGLGLRLIYFSYDVKMKEKGDIPEGYSVSREKKERFSLILESASTNQTSMYLCASSSGTVYSNQPQHFGDGTRLSIL.

The chain recombines TRBV28 with TRBJ2-1; 8 nucleotides line up with TRBD2. Trimming removed 2 bases from V and 7 bases from J; junction bases left unmatched: 10. The CDR3 length is 16 residues. CDR1 and CDR2 from the germline V gene are MDHEN and SYDVKM. The CDR3 sequence: CASSLPGTSGGNEQFF. The CDR3, as DNA: TGTGCCAGCAGTTTACCCGGGACTAGTGGGGGTAATGAGCAGTTCTTC.

Comment on this clone: This same CDR3 is encoded by further DNA sequences in the sample. V is TRBV6-5 and J is TRBJ1-1; possibly TRBD1 for D (6 bases). The V end was cut by 4 bases, the J end by 1 base, with 7 bases between. This CDR3 has 13 amino acids. Germline V gives CDR1 MNHEY, CDR2 SVGAGI. CDR3 sequence: CASSLTGNTEAFF. The CDR3 DNA reads TGTGCCAGCAGTTTGACAGGGAACACTGAAGCTTTCTTT.

The V gene is TRBV6-1, the J gene TRBJ1-2; 7 bases align to TRBD1. CDR1 MNHNS and CDR2 SASEGT come from the germline V gene. V lost 7 bases and J lost 5; bases outside the gene matches: 4. The CDR3 covers 12 residues. The CDR3 DNA follows: TGTGCCAGCACGGGACAGTCTTATGGCTACACCTTC. It specifies CASTGQSYGYTF.

This rearrangement joins TRBV11-2 to TRBJ1-1, with D maybe TRBD1 (6 bases). Per germline, CDR1 SGHAT and CDR2 FQNNGV. The CDR3 extends over 14 amino acids. V lost 6 bases, J lost 5 bases, and 16 bases lay in between. The CDR3 sequence is CASSRPGHATEAFF. DNA of the CDR3: TGTGCCAGCAGTCGTCCGGGACACGCAACTGAAGCTTTCTTT. The entire variable domain, with the rest obtained from reference TRBV11-2 and TRBJ1-1, is as follows: EAGVAQSPRYKIIEKRQSVAFWCNPISGHATLYWYQQILGQGPKLLIQFQNNGVVDDSQLPKDRFSAERLKGVDSTLKIQPAKLEDSAVYLCASSRPGHATEAFFGQGTRLTVV.

The V and J genes are TRBV5-1 and TRBJ2-1; no reliable D call. V was pared by 0 bases and J by 6 bases, with 10 bases between. CDR1 is SGHRS and CDR2 is YFSETQ in the germline V gene. This CDR3 is 14 amino acids long. CDR3 in amino acids: CASSLASGSNEQFF. Written as DNA, the CDR3 is TGCGCCAGCAGCTTGGCATCGGGTAGCAATGAGCAGTTCTTC.

The chain employs TRBV7-3 and TRBJ2-2; 11 positions match TRBD2. V shed 2 bases and J 8 bases; nucleotides not matched to a gene: 16. Germline assignment: CDR1 SGHTA and CDR2 FQGTGA. The CDR3 is 19 residues long. CDR3 region: CASSLRFPRTSGSGGELFF. The CDR3 nucleotides are TGTGCCAGCAGCTTACGGTTCCCTCGCACTAGCGGGAGCGGGGGGGAGCTGTTTTTT. Using reference TRBV7-3 and TRBJ2-2 for the parts outside the CDR3, the full variable domain is GAGVSQTPSNKVTEKGKYVELRCDPISGHTALYWYRQSLGQGPEFLIYFQGTGAADDSGLPNDRFFAVRPEGSVSTLKIQRTERGDSAVYLCASSLRFPRTSGSGGELFFGEGSRLTVL.

The chain is built from TRBV5-1 and TRBJ2-7, with no clear D. The V end was cut by 4 bases, the J end by 3 bases, with 11 bases between. The CDR3 sequence is 13 residues long. Germline assignment: CDR1 SGHRS and CDR2 YFSETQ. CDR3 nucleotide sequence: TGCGCCAGCAGCGGTACTAATAGCTACGAGCAGTACTTC. It encodes CASSGTNSYEQYF.

The gene calls are TRBV11-2 and TRBJ1-1, with D possibly TRBD1 on 5 matching bases. The CDR3 extends over 13 amino acids. Germline-derived CDR1 and CDR2 are SGHAT and FQNNGV. V lost 10 bases and J lost 5, with 17 bases in between. This CDR3 is CATGRSGGTEAFF. The CDR3, as DNA: TGTGCCACCGGTCGTTCGGGGGGTACTGAAGCTTTCTTT.

The genes are TRBV11-3 and TRBJ2-1, with D possibly being TRBD2 (5 bases). The CDR3 runs to 13 residues. In germline, CDR1 is SGHNT, CDR2 YENEEA. Trimming shortened V by 5 bases and J by 10 bases, and 15 bases separated the two germline ends. The CDR3 DNA sequence: TGTGCCAGCAGCCCTCGCGGGTCCGGGGAGCAGTTCTTC. This encodes CASSPRGSGEQFF.

The chain uses TRBV7-2 and TRBJ1-1; D remains unclear. The CDR3 consists of 12 residues. Per germline, CDR1 SGHTA and CDR2 FQGNSA. V was clipped by 4 bases and J by 7 bases, with 10 bases between them. The CDR3 DNA follows: TGTGCCAGCAGCTCTCTAGCGGGTGAAGCTTTCTTT. This gives the protein CASSSLAGEAFF.

The rearrangement joins TRBV10-3 to TRBJ1-2; 8 bases are shared with TRBD1. Germline loops: CDR1 ENHRY, CDR2 SYGVKD. V was pared by 6 bases and J by 3 bases, with 3 bases of the junction left unmatched. The CDR3 loop spans 13 amino acids. The CDR3, as DNA: TGTGCCATCAGGACAGGGGAGGACTATGGCTACACCTTC. It codes for CAIRTGEDYGYTF.

This chain joins TRBV27 and TRBJ1-5, with 9 bases fitting TRBD1. The trim removed 6 bases at V and 4 bases at J, leaving 7 bases unmatched. CDR1 and CDR2 from the germline V gene are MNHEY and SMNVEV (reference sequence). The CDR3 runs 15 residues. CDR3 DNA: TGTGCCAGCAGGCTCGACAGGGGGGAAAATCAGCCCCAGCATTTT. Translation: CASRLDRGENQPQHF.

The chain couples TRBV7-2 to TRBJ2-3; tentatively, D is TRBD2 (6 bases). With 4 bases removed from V and 6 bases from J, the gap between germline ends came to 26 bases. Germline V gene data show CDR1 as SGHTA and CDR2 as FQGNSA. The CDR3 extends over 18 amino acids. This chain's CDR3 is CASSSTRWGGLKSDTQYF. DNA of the CDR3: TGTGCCAGCAGCTCCACTAGATGGGGAGGACTTAAATCGGATACGCAGTATTTT. Full variable domain (missing parts from reference TRBV7-2 and TRBJ2-3): GAGVSQSPSNKVTEKGKDVELRCDPISGHTALYWYRQSLGQGLEFLIYFQGNSAPDKSGLPSDRFSAERTGGSVSTLTIQRTQQEDSAVYLCASSSTRWGGLKSDTQYFGPGTRLTVL.

The chain uses TRBV2 and TRBJ2-1; TRBD2 matches 8 bases. The CDR3 sequence is 14 residues long. V lost 7 bases to trimming and J lost 8 bases; unmatched junction nucleotides: 10. Per the germline V gene, CDR1 is SNHLY and CDR2 is FYNNEI. The CDR3 here is CASTRGAGVYEQFF. The CDR3, as DNA: TGTGCCAGCACCAGGGGAGCGGGAGTATATGAGCAGTTCTTC.

The chain combines TRBV10-3 with TRBJ2-7; 16 positions agree with TRBD2. V was clipped by 6 bases and J by 3 bases; unmatched bases: 5. The V gene's germline CDR1 is ENHRY and CDR2 SYGVKD. This CDR3 has 16 amino acids. Here the CDR3 reads CAIRGTSGRADYEQYF. In DNA form, the CDR3 reads TGTGCCATCAGGGGGACTAGCGGGAGGGCCGACTACGAGCAGTACTTC.